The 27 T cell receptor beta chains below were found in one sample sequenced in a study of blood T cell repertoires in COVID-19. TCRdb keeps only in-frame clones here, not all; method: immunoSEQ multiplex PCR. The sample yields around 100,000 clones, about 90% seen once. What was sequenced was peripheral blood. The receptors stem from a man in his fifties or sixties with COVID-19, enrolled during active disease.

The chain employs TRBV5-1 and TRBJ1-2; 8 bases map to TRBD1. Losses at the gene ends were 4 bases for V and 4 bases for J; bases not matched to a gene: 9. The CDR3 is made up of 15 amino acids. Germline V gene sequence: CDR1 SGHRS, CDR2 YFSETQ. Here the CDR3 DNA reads TGCGCCAGCAGCCGTACTGCAGGGGGCGGCTATGGCTACACCTTC. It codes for CASSRTAGGGYGYTF.

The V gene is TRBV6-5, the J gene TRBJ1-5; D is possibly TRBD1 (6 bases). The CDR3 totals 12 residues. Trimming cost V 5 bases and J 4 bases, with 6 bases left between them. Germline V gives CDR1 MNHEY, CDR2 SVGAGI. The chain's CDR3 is CASSTGNQPQHF. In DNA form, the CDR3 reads TGTGCCAGCAGTACAGGGAATCAGCCCCAGCATTTT.

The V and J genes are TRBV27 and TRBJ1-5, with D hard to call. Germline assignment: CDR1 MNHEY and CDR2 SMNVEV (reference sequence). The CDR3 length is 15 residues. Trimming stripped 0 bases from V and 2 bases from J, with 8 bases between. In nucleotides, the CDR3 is TGTGCCAGCAGTTTATCCATGCGAGGCAATCAGCCCCAGCATTTT. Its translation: CASSLSMRGNQPQHF.

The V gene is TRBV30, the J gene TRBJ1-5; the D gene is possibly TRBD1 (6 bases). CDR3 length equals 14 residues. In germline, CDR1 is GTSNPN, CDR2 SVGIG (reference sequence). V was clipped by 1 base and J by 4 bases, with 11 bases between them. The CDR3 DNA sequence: TGTGCCTGGAGTGCGGTACAGGGTAATCAGCCCCAGCATTTT. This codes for CAWSAVQGNQPQHF. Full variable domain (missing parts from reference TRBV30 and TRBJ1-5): SQTIHQWPATLVQPVGSPLSLECTVEGTSNPNLYWYRQAAGRGLQLLFYSVGIGQISSEVPQNLSASRPQDRQFILSSKKLLLSDSGFYLCAWSAVQGNQPQHFGDGTRLSIL.

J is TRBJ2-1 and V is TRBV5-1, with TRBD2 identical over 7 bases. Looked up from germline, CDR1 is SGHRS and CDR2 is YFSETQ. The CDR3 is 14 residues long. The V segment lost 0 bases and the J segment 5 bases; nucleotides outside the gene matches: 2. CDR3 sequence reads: CASSLDGGDNEQFF. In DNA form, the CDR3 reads TGCGCCAGCAGCTTGGATGGGGGGGACAATGAGCAGTTCTTC.

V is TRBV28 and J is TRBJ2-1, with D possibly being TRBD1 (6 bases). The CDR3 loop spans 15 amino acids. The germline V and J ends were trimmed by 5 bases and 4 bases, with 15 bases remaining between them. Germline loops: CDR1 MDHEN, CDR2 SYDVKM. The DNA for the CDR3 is TGTGCCAGCAGTCCCGACTTGGGGGCGTACAATGAGCAGTTCTTC. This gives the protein CASSPDLGAYNEQFF. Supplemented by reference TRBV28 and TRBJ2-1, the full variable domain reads DVKVTQSSRYLVKRTGEKVFLECVQDMDHENMFWYRQDPGLGLRLIYFSYDVKMKEKGDIPEGYSVSREKKERFSLILESASTNQTSMYLCASSPDLGAYNEQFFGPGTRLTVL.

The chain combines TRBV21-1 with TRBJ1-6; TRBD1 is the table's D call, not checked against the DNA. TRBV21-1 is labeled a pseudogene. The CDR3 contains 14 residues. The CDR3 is CASSSNSDSHSLHF. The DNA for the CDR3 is TGTGCCAGCAGCTCAAATTCGGACAGCCATAGCCTCCACTTT.

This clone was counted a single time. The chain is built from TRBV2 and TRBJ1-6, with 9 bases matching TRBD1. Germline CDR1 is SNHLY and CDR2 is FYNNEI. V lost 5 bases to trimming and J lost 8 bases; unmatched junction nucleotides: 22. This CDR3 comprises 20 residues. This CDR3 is CASSYHLSRDRDPRYSPLHF. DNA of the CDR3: TGTGCCAGCAGTTACCACCTGTCCCGGGACAGGGACCCCCGTTATTCACCCCTCCACTTT. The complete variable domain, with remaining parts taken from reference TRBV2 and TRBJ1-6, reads EPEVTQTPSHQVTQMGQEVILRCVPISNHLYFYWYRQILGQKVEFLVSFYNNEISEKSEIFDDQFSVERPDGSNFTLKIRSTKLEDSAMYFCASSYHLSRDRDPRYSPLHFGNGTRLTVT.

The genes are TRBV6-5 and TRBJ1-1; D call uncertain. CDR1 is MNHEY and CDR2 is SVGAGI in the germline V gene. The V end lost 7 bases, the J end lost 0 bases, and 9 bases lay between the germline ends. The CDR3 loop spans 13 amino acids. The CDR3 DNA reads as TGTGCCAGCAATGGCTTCATGAACACTGAAGCTTTCTTT. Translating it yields CASNGFMNTEAFF.

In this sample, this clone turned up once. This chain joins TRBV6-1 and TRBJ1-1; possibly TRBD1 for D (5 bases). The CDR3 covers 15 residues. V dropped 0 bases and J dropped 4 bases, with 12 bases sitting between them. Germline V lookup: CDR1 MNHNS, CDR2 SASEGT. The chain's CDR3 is CASSEAGGGSTEAFF. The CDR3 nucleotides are TGTGCCAGCAGTGAAGCGGGGGGAGGGTCCACTGAAGCTTTCTTT.

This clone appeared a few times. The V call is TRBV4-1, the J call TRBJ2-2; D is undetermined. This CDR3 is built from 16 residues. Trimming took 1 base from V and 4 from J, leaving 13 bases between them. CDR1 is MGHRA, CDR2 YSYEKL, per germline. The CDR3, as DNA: TGCGCCAGCAGCCAAGGTCCGGGTACGCGCACCGGGGAGCTGTTTTTT. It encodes CASSQGPGTRTGELFF.

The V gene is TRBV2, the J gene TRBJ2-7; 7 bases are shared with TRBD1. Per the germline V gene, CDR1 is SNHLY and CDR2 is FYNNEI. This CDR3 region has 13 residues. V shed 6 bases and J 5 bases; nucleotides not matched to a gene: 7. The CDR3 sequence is CASSRQGGHEQYF. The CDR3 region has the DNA TGTGCCAGCAGCAGACAGGGCGGGCACGAGCAGTACTTC.

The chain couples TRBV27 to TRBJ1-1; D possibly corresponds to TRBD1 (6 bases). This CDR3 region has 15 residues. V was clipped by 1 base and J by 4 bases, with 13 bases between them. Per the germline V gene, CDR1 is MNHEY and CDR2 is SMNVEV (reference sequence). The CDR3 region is CASSLWGGSGTEAFF. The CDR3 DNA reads TGTGCCAGCAGTTTATGGGGGGGCTCGGGCACTGAAGCTTTCTTT.

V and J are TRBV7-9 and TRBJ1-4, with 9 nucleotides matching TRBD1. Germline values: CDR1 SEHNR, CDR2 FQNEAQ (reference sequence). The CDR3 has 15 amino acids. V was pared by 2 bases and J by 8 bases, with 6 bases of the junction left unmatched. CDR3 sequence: CASSLSGQGYEKLFF. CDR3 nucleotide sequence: TGTGCCAGCAGCTTATCGGGACAGGGCTACGAAAAACTGTTTTTT.

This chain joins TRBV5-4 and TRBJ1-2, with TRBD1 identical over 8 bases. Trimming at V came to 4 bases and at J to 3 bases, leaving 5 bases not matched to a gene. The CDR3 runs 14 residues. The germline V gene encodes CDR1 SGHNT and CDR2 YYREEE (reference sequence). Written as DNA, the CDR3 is TGTGCCAGCAGCCCCGGACAGGGATACTATGGCTACACCTTC. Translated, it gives CASSPGQGYYGYTF.

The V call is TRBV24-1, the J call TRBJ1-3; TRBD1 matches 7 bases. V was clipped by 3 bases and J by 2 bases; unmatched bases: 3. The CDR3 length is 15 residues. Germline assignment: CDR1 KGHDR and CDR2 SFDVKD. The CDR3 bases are TGTGCCACCAGTGATAAGGGACAGCCTGGAAACACCATATATTTT. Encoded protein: CATSDKGQPGNTIYF.

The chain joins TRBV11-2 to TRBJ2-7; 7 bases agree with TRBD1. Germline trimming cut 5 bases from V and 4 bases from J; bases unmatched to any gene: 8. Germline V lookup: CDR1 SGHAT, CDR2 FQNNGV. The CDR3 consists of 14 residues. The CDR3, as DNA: TGTGCCAGCAGCAATAAGGGGGCGTTATACGAGCAGTACTTC. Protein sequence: CASSNKGALYEQYF.

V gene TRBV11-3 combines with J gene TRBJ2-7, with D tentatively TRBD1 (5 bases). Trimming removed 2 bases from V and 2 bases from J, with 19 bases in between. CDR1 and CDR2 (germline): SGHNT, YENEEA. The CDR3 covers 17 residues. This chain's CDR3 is CASSLYRWGRIPYEQYF. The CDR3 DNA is TGTGCCAGCAGCTTATACAGGTGGGGCAGGATCCCCTACGAGCAGTACTTC.

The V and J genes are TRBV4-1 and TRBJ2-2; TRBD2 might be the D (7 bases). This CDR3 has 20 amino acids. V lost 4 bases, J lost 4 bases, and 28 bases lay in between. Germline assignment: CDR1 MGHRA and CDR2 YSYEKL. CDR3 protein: CASSRHPGGRGKSFTGELFF. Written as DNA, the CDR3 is TGCGCCAGCAGCCGCCACCCGGGGGGCAGGGGAAAAAGTTTCACCGGGGAGCTGTTTTTT.

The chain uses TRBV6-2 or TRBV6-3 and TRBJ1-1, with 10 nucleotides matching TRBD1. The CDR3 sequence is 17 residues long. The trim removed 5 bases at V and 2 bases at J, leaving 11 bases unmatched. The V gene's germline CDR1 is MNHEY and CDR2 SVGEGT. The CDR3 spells CASSNHGTGAFNTEAFF. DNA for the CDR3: TGTGCCAGCAGTAACCATGGGACAGGGGCTTTCAACACTGAAGCTTTCTTT.

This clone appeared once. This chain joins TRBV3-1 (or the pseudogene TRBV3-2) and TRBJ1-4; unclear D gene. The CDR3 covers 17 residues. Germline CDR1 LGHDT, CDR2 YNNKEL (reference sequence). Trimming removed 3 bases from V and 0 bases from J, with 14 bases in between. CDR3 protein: CASSQSGERTTNEKLFF. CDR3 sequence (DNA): TGTGCCAGCAGCCAGTCGGGTGAAAGGACAACTAATGAAAAACTGTTTTTT.

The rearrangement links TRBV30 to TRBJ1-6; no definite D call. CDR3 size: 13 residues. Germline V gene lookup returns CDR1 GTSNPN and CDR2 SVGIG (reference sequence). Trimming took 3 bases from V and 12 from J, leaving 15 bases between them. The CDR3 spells CAWSRLTRGPLHF. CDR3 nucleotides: TGTGCCTGGAGCCGACTTACCCGGGGACCCCTCCACTTT.

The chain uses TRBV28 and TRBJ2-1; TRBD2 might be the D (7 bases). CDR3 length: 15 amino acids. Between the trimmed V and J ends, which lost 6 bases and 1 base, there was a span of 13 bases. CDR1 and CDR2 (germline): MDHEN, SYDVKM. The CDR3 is CASRLGGPSYNEQFF. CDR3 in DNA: TGTGCCAGCAGGCTCGGGGGGCCATCCTACAATGAGCAGTTCTTC.

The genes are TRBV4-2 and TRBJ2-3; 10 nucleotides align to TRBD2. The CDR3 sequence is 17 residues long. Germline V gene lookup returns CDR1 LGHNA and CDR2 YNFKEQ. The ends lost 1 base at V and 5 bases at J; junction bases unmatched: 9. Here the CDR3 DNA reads TGTGCCAGCAGCCAAGGCGTGAGCGGGGGGGGTGGAGATACGCAGTATTTT. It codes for CASSQGVSGGGGDTQYF.

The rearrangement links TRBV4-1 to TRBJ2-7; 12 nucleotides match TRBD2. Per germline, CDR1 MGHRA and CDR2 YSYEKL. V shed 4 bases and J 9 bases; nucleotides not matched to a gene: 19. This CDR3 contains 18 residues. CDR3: CASSLIPPGLAGLVGQYF. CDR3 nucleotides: TGCGCCAGCAGCCTCATACCGCCTGGACTAGCGGGGTTGGTAGGGCAGTACTTC.

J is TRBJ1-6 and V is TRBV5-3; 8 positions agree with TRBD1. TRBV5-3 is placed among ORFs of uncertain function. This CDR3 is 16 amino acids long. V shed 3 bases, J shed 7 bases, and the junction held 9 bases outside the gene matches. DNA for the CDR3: TGTGCCAGAAGCTACATCAAGGGACAGGAAAATTCACCCCTCCACTTT. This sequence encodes CARSYIKGQENSPLHF.

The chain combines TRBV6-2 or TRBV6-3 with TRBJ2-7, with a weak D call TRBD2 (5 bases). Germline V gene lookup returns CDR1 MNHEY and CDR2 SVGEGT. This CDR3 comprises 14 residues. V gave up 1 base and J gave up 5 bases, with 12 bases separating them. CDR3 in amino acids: CASSYFEGNNEQYF. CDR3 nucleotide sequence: TGTGCCAGCAGTTACTTCGAGGGAAACAACGAGCAGTACTTC.